This T cell receptor beta chain was captured by sequencing in a study of shared clonotypes between healthy human individuals. Study results and caveats: The study drew on few donors, limiting represented genetic and exposure-history diversity. Only blood was sampled, and tissue TCR repertoires likely differ from blood ones. Sorted-subset sequencing was shown by rarefaction to be incomplete despite large depth.

On this clone itself: Its cognate antigen is unknown.

An assay was performed, and its level was deep. The table came from immunoSEQ multiplex PCR; TCRdb's copy has only in-frame clones and leaves some out. The sample records some 1,100,000 clones, around 78% being singletons. The CDR3 is made up of 13 amino acids. Germline assignment: CDR1 MDHEN and CDR2 SYDVKM. Trimming cost V 6 bases and J 2 bases, with 11 bases left between them. The sequence was obtained from a man aged 18 to 35 in good health. Some clones in this sample may be carry-over from other donors' samples. The chain combines TRBV28 with TRBJ2-7; D is unresolved. The source material was memory CD4+ T cells from PBMCs. Subset in this sample: CD45RA-negative fraction. CDR3 loop: CASSPSPPYEQYF. The CDR3, as DNA: TGTGCCAGCAGCCCGTCGCCCCCCTACGAGCAGTACTTC. The whole variable domain, remainder taken from reference TRBV28 and TRBJ2-7, is DVKVTQSSRYLVKRTGEKVFLECVQDMDHENMFWYRQDPGLGLRLIYFSYDVKMKEKGDIPEGYSVSREKKERFSLILESASTNQTSMYLCASSPSPPYEQYFGPGTRLTVT.